The 13 T cell receptor beta chains reported below all come from one sample, sequenced in a study of shared clonotypes between healthy human individuals. TCRdb keeps only in-frame clones here, not all; method: immunoSEQ multiplex PCR. The sample carries 950,000 to 1,100,000 clones, about 75% recorded once. The sequenced sample consisted of memory CD4+ T cells sorted from blood. Stated subset: CD45RA-negative fraction. The receptors were gathered from a man younger than 35 in good health.

This rearrangement joins TRBV30 to TRBJ1-5, with D unclear. Germline V gene sequence: CDR1 GTSNPN, CDR2 SVGIG (reference sequence). There are 13 residues in the CDR3. V lost 5 bases to trimming and J lost 3 bases, with 11 bases between them. This CDR3 reads CAWGKNNNQPQHF. Here the CDR3 DNA reads TGTGCCTGGGGGAAAAACAACAATCAGCCCCAGCATTTT.

A remark on this clone: Mismatch with germline at one junction end may stem from a read error. The V gene is TRBV7-7, the J gene TRBJ2-2; 8 nucleotides agree with TRBD2. Germline V CDR1 and CDR2: SSHAT, FNYEAQ (reference sequence). The CDR3 consists of 16 residues. The CDR3 DNA follows: TGTGCTAGCAGCAGCTGGGCGGGGGGCGACACCGGGGAGCTGTTTTTT. Translation gives CASSSWAGGDTGELFF.

This clone was observed many times. This chain connects TRBV19 to TRBJ1-1, with D maybe TRBD1 (6 bases). V shed 6 bases and J shed 6 bases, with 20 bases lying between them. The CDR3 is 15 amino acids. Germline V CDR1 and CDR2: LNHDA, SQIVND (reference sequence). This chain's CDR3 is CASRSPSGGRAEAFF. The CDR3 nucleotides read TGTGCCAGTAGATCTCCTTCGGGGGGCCGGGCTGAAGCTTTCTTT.

V usage is TRBV6-1 and J usage is TRBJ2-7; TRBD1 agrees at 7 bases. The germline CDR1 and CDR2 sequences are MNHNS and SASEGT. Trimming removed 4 bases from V and 7 bases from J; junction bases left unmatched: 10. The CDR3 is 14 residues long. The CDR3 here is CASSATGLALEQYF. CDR3 nucleotides: TGTGCCAGCAGTGCGACAGGGTTGGCCTTGGAGCAGTACTTC.

V gene TRBV7-9 combines with J gene TRBJ1-2, with 7 bases fitting TRBD1. V was pared by 4 bases and J by 7 bases, with 6 bases of the junction left unmatched. Germline values: CDR1 SEHNR, CDR2 FQNEAQ (reference sequence). The CDR3 totals 13 residues. CDR3 DNA: TGTGCCAGCAGCTCAACAGGGGTCGGTGGCTACACCTTC. Translating it yields CASSSTGVGGYTF.

The CDR3 DNA sequence: TGTGCCAGCAGCTTGGGGCCAGGGAAATCTTCCTACAATGAGCAGTTCTTC. It codes for CASSLGPGKSSYNEQFF. V gene TRBV5-5 combines with J gene TRBJ2-1; a weak D match, TRBD1 (5 bases). In germline, CDR1 is SGHKS, CDR2 YYEKEE (reference sequence). V lost 0 bases and J 1 base, leaving 14 bases between the germline ends. The CDR3 covers 17 residues. Variable domain in full (rest from reference TRBV5-5 and TRBJ2-1): DAGVTQSPTHLIKTRGQQVTLRCSPISGHKSVSWYQQVLGQGPQFIFQYYEKEERGRGNFPDRFSARQFPNYSSELNVNALLLGDSALYLCASSLGPGKSSYNEQFFGPGTRLTVL.

The chain joins TRBV5-1 to TRBJ2-7; 8 bases align to TRBD2. The CDR3 totals 16 residues. Losses at the gene ends were 1 base for V and 5 bases for J; bases not matched to a gene: 11. Germline V gives CDR1 SGHRS, CDR2 YFSETQ. The CDR3 is CASSLLSGTLGNEQYF. The CDR3, as DNA: TGCGCCAGCAGCTTGCTTAGCGGGACTCTCGGGAACGAGCAGTACTTC.

This chain connects TRBV30 to TRBJ2-7, with 9 bases fitting TRBD1. Trimming at V came to 3 bases and at J to 2 bases, leaving 5 bases not matched to a gene. Germline V CDR1 and CDR2: GTSNPN, SVGIG (reference sequence). This CDR3 is 14 amino acids long. CDR3 in DNA: TGTGCCTGGAGGGGGACAGGGAGAACCTACGAGCAGTACTTC. As protein: CAWRGTGRTYEQYF.

The chain is built from TRBV14 and TRBJ2-7; perhaps TRBD2 as D (6 bases). Per the germline V gene, CDR1 is SGHDN and CDR2 is FVKESK. The CDR3 loop spans 15 amino acids. V gave up 0 bases and J gave up 4 bases, with 13 bases separating them. The CDR3 DNA reads as TGTGCCAGCAGCCAAGAAGTTAGCGGAGCATACGAGCAGTACTTC. As protein: CASSQEVSGAYEQYF.

V is TRBV7-9 and J is TRBJ2-1; possible D gene TRBD2, 6 bases. CDR3 length equals 15 residues. V lost 5 bases and J 8 bases, leaving 19 bases between the germline ends. Germline CDR1 reads SEHNR; CDR2 reads FQNEAQ (reference sequence). The CDR3 DNA sequence: TGTGCCAGCAGCCAAGGGCGTCTAGCGATCTATGAGCAGTTCTTC. Its protein is CASSQGRLAIYEQFF.

V usage is TRBV5-1 and J usage is TRBJ2-4; 7 bases map to TRBD1. Germline lookup yields CDR1 SGHRS and CDR2 YFSETQ. J was trimmed by 3 bases and V by 0 bases; bases with no gene match: 6. The CDR3 contains 16 residues. CDR3 protein: CASSLVVGDSKNIQYF. DNA for the CDR3: TGCGCCAGCAGCTTGGTGGTTGGGGACAGCAAAAACATTCAGTACTTC.

The rearrangement uses TRBV6-1 and TRBJ2-5; no definite D call. The germline V gene encodes CDR1 MNHNS and CDR2 SASEGT. Between the trimmed V and J ends, which lost 8 bases and 9 bases, there was a span of 16 bases. The CDR3 has 12 residues. CDR3 nucleotide sequence: TGTGCCAGCGTGTGGAGCCGAAGCGCCCAGTACTTC. This gives the protein CASVWSRSAQYF.

Details on this clone: Other DNA sequences of this sample code for an identical CDR3. V usage is TRBV18 and J usage is TRBJ2-7; a possible D gene is TRBD2 (5 bases). CDR3 size: 12 residues. Trimming cost V 3 bases and J 7 bases, with 10 bases left between them. Germline loops: CDR1 KGHSH, CDR2 LQKENI. The CDR3 region has the DNA TGTGCCAGCTCACCTTCCCGGGATGAGCAGTACTTC. Amino acids: CASSPSRDEQYF.